This entry concerns a single T cell receptor (beta chain). The data belong to a study of blood T cell repertoires in COVID-19. The repertoire was sequenced with immunoSEQ multiplex PCR; TCRdb's copy has only in-frame clones and lacks some. The profile covers some 250,000 clones, with roughly 89% appearing a single time and about 4% taken by the ten largest. The clonotype was recovered from a woman aged 25 to 39 with acute COVID-19. The sequencing input was PBMCs or T cells enriched from blood (not recorded which).

The CDR3 here is CASSEDPDSNTEAFF. CDR3 coding DNA: TGTGCCAGCAGCGAGGACCCGGACTCGAACACTGAAGCTTTCTTT. The J gene is TRBJ1-1, the V gene TRBV9, with D unclear. The ends were cut back, 3 bases at V and 1 base at J, with 13 bases in the middle. CDR1 is SGDLS, CDR2 YYNGEE, per germline. This CDR3 is built from 15 residues.